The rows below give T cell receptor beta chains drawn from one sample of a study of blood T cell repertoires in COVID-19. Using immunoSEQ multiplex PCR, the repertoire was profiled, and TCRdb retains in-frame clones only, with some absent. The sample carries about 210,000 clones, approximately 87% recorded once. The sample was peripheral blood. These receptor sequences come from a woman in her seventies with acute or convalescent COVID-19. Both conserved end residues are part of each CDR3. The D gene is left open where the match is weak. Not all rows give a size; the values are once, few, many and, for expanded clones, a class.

CANSGPYREKAYEQYF TGCGCCAACTCGGGACCTTACAGGGAAAAGGCCTACGAGCAGTACTTC once - TRBJ2-7 TRBV4-1
CASRGAVLTEQFF TGTGCCAGCAGGGGGGCGGTTTTAACAGAGCAGTTCTTC - - TRBJ2-1 TRBV6-5
CASSQDRTYSYNEQFF TGTGCCAGCAGCCAAGATCGTACTTACTCCTACAATGAGCAGTTCTTC - - TRBJ2-1 TRBV3-1/TRBV3-2
CASSYQGSQPQHF TGTGCCAGCAGCTATCAGGGGAGTCAGCCCCAGCATTTT - - TRBJ1-5 TRBV5-5
CASSLSSAGTEAFF TGTGCCAGCAGCTTGAGTTCGGCAGGGACTGAAGCTTTCTTT - - TRBJ1-1 TRBV11-2
CASSLGGFTDTQYF TGTGCCAGCAGCTTGGGGGGATTCACAGATACGCAGTATTTT - - TRBJ2-3 TRBV7-9
CASSERSEGQFF TGCGCCAGCAGTGAGAGATCCGAGGGGCAGTTCTTC - - TRBJ2-1 TRBV10-2
CASSLPGVPEQYF TGTGCCAGCAGCTTGCCGGGAGTACCTGAGCAGTACTTC few - TRBJ2-7 TRBV7-2
CASSISGGAYEQYF TGTGCCAGTAGTATTTCGGGAGGGGCCTACGAGCAGTACTTC - TRBD2 TRBJ2-7 TRBV19
CASSYPVPGQGRWQETQYF TGTGCCAGCAGTTACCCGGTCCCGGGACAGGGGCGGTGGCAAGAGACCCAGTACTTC - TRBD1 TRBJ2-5 TRBV6-2/TRBV6-3
CASMIIGTSAFF TGTGCCAGCATGATCATAGGGACATCCGCTTTCTTT - - TRBJ1-1 TRBV28
CASRAMDRGAGELFF TGTGCCAGCAGGGCTATGGACAGGGGTGCCGGGGAGCTGTTTTTT few TRBD1 TRBJ2-2 TRBV28
CASSRTGGMGLFF TGTGCCAGCAGTCGAACAGGGGGAATGGGACTGTTTTTT - TRBD1 TRBJ1-4 TRBV12-3/TRBV12-4
CASSFRQDNSPLHF TGTGCCAGCAGCTTCCGGCAGGATAATTCACCCCTCCACTTT - - TRBJ1-6 TRBV7-3
CASSGGSYNEQFF TGTGCCAGCAGCGGCGGTTCATACAATGAGCAGTTCTTC - - TRBJ2-1 TRBV7-2
CASSYLDRSNQPQHF TGCGCCAGCAGCTATTTAGACAGGAGCAATCAGCCCCAGCATTTT - - TRBJ1-5 TRBV4-1
CASINLGGSEAFF TGTGCCAGCATCAACTTGGGGGGGAGCGAAGCTTTCTTT - - TRBJ1-1 TRBV6-5
CASSVETGALGTEAFF TGTGCCAGCAGTGTCGAGACAGGGGCCTTGGGGACTGAAGCTTTCTTT - TRBD1 TRBJ1-1 TRBV2
CASSPWGGSNQPQHF TGTGCCAGCAGTCCCTGGGGAGGTAGCAATCAGCCCCAGCATTTT - - TRBJ1-5 TRBV28
CASSPTKNTEAFF TGTGCCAGCAGCCCTACCAAGAACACTGAAGCTTTCTTT - - TRBJ1-1 TRBV3-1/TRBV3-2
CASSKGPGPDSGANVLTF TGTGCCAGCAGCAAAGGCCCAGGCCCTGACTCTGGGGCCAACGTCCTGACTTTC - - TRBJ2-6 TRBV21-1
CASSYRQNTEAFF TGTGCCAGCAGCTACCGACAGAACACTGAAGCTTTCTTT - - TRBJ1-1 TRBV7-3
CASSLRGLGGDTQYF TGCGCCAGCAGCCTTCGAGGACTCGGGGGGGATACGCAGTATTTT - TRBD2 TRBJ2-3 TRBV4-3
CASSQGAGESGGYTF TGTGCCAGCAGCCAAGGGGCAGGGGAGTCGGGGGGCTACACCTTC - - TRBJ1-2 TRBV4-2
CSAGQQETQYF TGCAGTGCTGGACAGCAAGAGACCCAGTACTTC - - TRBJ2-5 TRBV20-1
CASSLRGGTSGNTIYF TGTGCCAGTAGTCTACGGGGGGGTACCTCTGGAAACACCATATATTTT - - TRBJ1-3 TRBV19
CSVGGPMSGNTYEQYF TGCAGCGTTGGAGGCCCGATGAGCGGAAACACCTACGAGCAGTACTTC - - TRBJ2-7 TRBV29-1
CSVDYTGILGGIW TGCAGCGTTGACTATACAGGGATTTTGGGTGGAATCTGG - - TRBJ1-2 TRBV29-1
CASSQVFSYNSPLHF TGCGCCAGCAGCCAAGTATTTTCCTATAATTCACCCCTCCACTTT once - TRBJ1-6 TRBV4-1
CASTVRGLTEAFF TGTGCCAGCACCGTAAGGGGGCTCACTGAAGCTTTCTTT - TRBD1 TRBJ1-1 TRBV6-5